Presented here are 16 T cell receptor beta chains from one specimen sequenced in a study of T cell responses to AZD1222 COVID-19 vaccine. Produced via immunoSEQ multiplex PCR; TCRdb's table is partial and in-frame only. The repertoire consists of 97,000 or so clones, with about nine tenths occurring once and the leading ten covering 6.5% to 10%. The sample here was peripheral blood, taken 28 days after the second AZD1222 dose. These receptors all come from an adult who received the AZD1222 COVID-19 vaccine.

The J gene is TRBJ2-5, the V gene TRBV10-1; 9 bases agree with TRBD1. There are 16 residues in the CDR3. From germline, CDR1 is WNHNN and CDR2 SYGVQD (reference sequence). The trim removed 5 bases at V and 5 bases at J, leaving 12 bases unmatched. This CDR3 reads CASSQGTGMTEETQYF. Here the CDR3 DNA reads TGCGCCAGCAGTCAAGGGACAGGGATGACGGAGGAGACCCAGTACTTC.

The DNA for the CDR3 is TGTGCCAGCAGTTTAATTATCGGGGGCGGTGGCTACACCTTC. This codes for CASSLIIGGGGYTF. The J gene is TRBJ1-2, the V gene TRBV28; TRBD1 might be the D (6 bases). Trimming stripped 2 bases from V and 7 bases from J, with 14 bases between. This CDR3 contains 14 residues. In germline, CDR1 is MDHEN, CDR2 SYDVKM.

The chain uses TRBV27 and TRBJ1-1, with D uncertain. Germline CDR1 MNHEY, CDR2 SMNVEV (reference sequence). Trimming left V 3 bases short and J 6 bases short, with 11 bases between. The length of the CDR3 is 13 residues. The CDR3 DNA reads as TGTGCCAGCAGTTTTGCGGGAACCCCTGAAGCTTTCTTT. Its translation is CASSFAGTPEAFF.

The chain links TRBV28 to TRBJ2-1; 10 bases are a match to TRBD1. The CDR3 is 16 residues long. Per germline, CDR1 MDHEN and CDR2 SYDVKM. The V segment lost 5 bases and the J segment 9 bases; nucleotides outside the gene matches: 13. CDR3 region: CASSAPAGTGVGEQFF. DNA of the CDR3: TGTGCCAGCAGTGCGCCAGCCGGGACAGGGGTAGGTGAGCAGTTCTTC.

This rearrangement joins TRBV19 to TRBJ1-3, with TRBD1 as a possible D gene (6 bases). The CDR3 consists of 17 residues. V lost 6 bases and J 4 bases, leaving 22 bases between the germline ends. Germline CDR1 LNHDA, CDR2 SQIVND (reference sequence). The CDR3 sequence is CASSPVVGAPGGNTIYF. CDR3 nucleotide sequence: TGTGCCAGTAGCCCGGTGGTGGGGGCGCCGGGCGGAAACACCATATATTTT.

This clone was seen only once. J is TRBJ2-6 and V is TRBV27; possibly TRBD2 for D (5 bases). CDR1 and CDR2 from the germline V gene are MNHEY and SMNVEV (reference sequence). Trimming left V 5 bases short and J 2 bases short, with 13 bases between. CDR3 length: 16 amino acids. CDR3: CASSQTWRTGANVLTF. The DNA for the CDR3 is TGTGCCAGCAGTCAAACTTGGAGGACTGGGGCCAACGTCCTGACTTTC.

This sequence joins TRBV18 and TRBJ2-3, with D uncertain. Germline loops: CDR1 KGHSH, CDR2 LQKENI. The V and J ends lost 4 bases and 0 bases respectively, with 5 bases between them. This CDR3 is built from 13 residues. As DNA, the CDR3 is TGTGCCAGCTCACTGCTTAGCACAGATACGCAGTATTTT. As protein: CASSLLSTDTQYF.

This clone was observed a single time. The chain couples TRBV5-1 to TRBJ1-4, with 8 nucleotides matching TRBD1. Germline V gene data show CDR1 as SGHRS and CDR2 as YFSETQ. This CDR3 is built from 15 residues. Trimming cost V 4 bases and J 2 bases; bases outside gene matches: 4. The CDR3 here is CASSPQGATNEKLFF. The CDR3 region has the DNA TGCGCCAGCAGCCCGCAGGGGGCTACTAATGAAAAACTGTTTTTT.

The gene calls are TRBV6-5 and TRBJ2-5; 8 nucleotides line up with TRBD2. The CDR3 has 13 residues. Germline lookup yields CDR1 MNHEY and CDR2 SVGAGI. The V gene end was trimmed by 6 bases and the J gene end by 4 bases; junction bases not matched to a gene: 4. CDR3 nucleotides: TGTGCCAGCAGCTCGGGACTAGTAGAGACCCAGTACTTC. Translated, it gives CASSSGLVETQYF.

J is TRBJ2-1 and V is TRBV19; D perhaps matches TRBD1 (6 bases). CDR1 is LNHDA and CDR2 is SQIVND in the germline V gene (reference sequence). The ends were cut back, 2 bases at V and 7 bases at J, with 6 bases in the middle. The CDR3 loop spans 12 amino acids. The chain's CDR3 is CASSITGNEQFF. CDR3 coding DNA: TGTGCCAGTAGTATAACAGGGAATGAGCAGTTCTTC.

This clone was observed a few times. The chain carries TRBV19 and TRBJ2-2; D is undetermined. The germline V and J ends were trimmed by 3 bases and 0 bases, with 8 bases remaining between them. Per the germline V gene, CDR1 is LNHDA and CDR2 is SQIVND (reference sequence). This CDR3 has 15 residues. The CDR3 DNA reads TGTGCCAGTAGTATCATCGAAGCGAACACCGGGGAGCTGTTTTTT. The encoded protein is CASSIIEANTGELFF.

In its sample, this clone ranks as medium-sized (0.01 to 0.1%). The V gene is TRBV4-1, the J gene TRBJ1-1; 7 positions agree with TRBD1. This CDR3 comprises 15 residues. CDR1 is MGHRA and CDR2 is YSYEKL in the germline V gene. Losses at the gene ends were 2 bases for V and 5 bases for J; bases not matched to a gene: 8. CDR3 in DNA: TGCGCCAGCAGCCAAATACCGGGACAGTATACTGAAGCTTTCTTT. This codes for CASSQIPGQYTEAFF.

The V gene is TRBV7-9, the J gene TRBJ1-2; D might be TRBD1 (6 bases). This CDR3 contains 17 residues. From germline, CDR1 is SEHNR and CDR2 FQNEAQ (reference sequence). V lost 1 base and J 8 bases, leaving 23 bases between the germline ends. The CDR3 loop is CASSLEAGGGGSDGYTF. The CDR3 DNA reads TGTGCCAGCAGCTTAGAGGCGGGTGGAGGGGGATCAGACGGCTACACCTTC. The whole variable domain, remainder taken from reference TRBV7-9 and TRBJ1-2, is DTGVSQNPRHKITKRGQNVTFRCDPISEHNRLYWYRQTLGQGPEFLTYFQNEAQLEKSRLLSDRFSAERPKGSFSTLEIQRTEQGDSAMYLCASSLEAGGGGSDGYTFGSGTRLTVV.

The chain carries TRBV29-1 and TRBJ1-2, with D perhaps TRBD1 (5 bases). The CDR3 has 15 residues. Germline assignment: CDR1 SQVTM and CDR2 ANQGSEA. V was trimmed by 3 bases and J by 7 bases, leaving 21 bases between them. In DNA form, the CDR3 reads TGCAGCGTTGAGTTAGGGACGGCCCAATTTGGTGGCTACACCTTC. It is translated as CSVELGTAQFGGYTF.

The rearrangement uses TRBV29-1 and TRBJ2-7; D uncertain. The V gene's germline CDR1 is SQVTM and CDR2 ANQGSEA. The V and J ends lost 4 bases and 0 bases respectively, with 13 bases between them. The length of the CDR3 is 14 residues. The CDR3 is CSVVVAVSSYEQYF. As DNA, the CDR3 is TGCAGCGTTGTGGTGGCGGTCAGCTCCTACGAGCAGTACTTC.

The chain uses TRBV3-1 (or the pseudogene TRBV3-2) and TRBJ2-4, with TRBD1 matching over 8 bases. This CDR3 is 13 amino acids long. Germline V gene data show CDR1 as LGHDT and CDR2 as YNNKEL (reference sequence). The V segment lost 4 bases and the J segment 8 bases; nucleotides outside the gene matches: 4. The CDR3 DNA follows: TGTGCCAGCAGCCCGACAGGGGCGGACATTCAGTACTTC. It specifies CASSPTGADIQYF.